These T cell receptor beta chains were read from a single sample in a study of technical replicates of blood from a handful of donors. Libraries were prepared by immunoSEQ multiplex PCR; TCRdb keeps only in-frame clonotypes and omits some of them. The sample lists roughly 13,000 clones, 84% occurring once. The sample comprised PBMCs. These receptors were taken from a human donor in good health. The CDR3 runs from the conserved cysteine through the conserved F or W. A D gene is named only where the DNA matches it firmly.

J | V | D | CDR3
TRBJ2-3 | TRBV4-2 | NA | CASSQGAQGAGADTQYF
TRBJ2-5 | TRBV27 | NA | CASSYQDSTRETQYF
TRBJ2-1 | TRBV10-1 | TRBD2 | CASRAGANNEQFF
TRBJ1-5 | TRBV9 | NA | CASSPRGEYSNQPQHF
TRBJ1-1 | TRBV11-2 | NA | CASSFNRVTEAFF
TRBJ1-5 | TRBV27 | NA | CASSLAGSNQPQHF
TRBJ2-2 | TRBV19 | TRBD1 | CASSGQVFTGELFF
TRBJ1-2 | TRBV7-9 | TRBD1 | CASSSGQGYSYGYTF
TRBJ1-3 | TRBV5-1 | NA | CASSLVTRVDTIYF
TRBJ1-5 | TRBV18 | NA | CASSEAPGGDQPQHF
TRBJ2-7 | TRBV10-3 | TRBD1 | CAISGTGGSYEQYF
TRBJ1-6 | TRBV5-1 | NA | CASSPDTGSSPLHF
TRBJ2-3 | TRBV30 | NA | CAWSVGGGTDTQYF
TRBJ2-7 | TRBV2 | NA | CAITRADSYEQYF
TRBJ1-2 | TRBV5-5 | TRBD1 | CASSSGQPYGYTF
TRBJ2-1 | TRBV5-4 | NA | CASSPTTRPYEQFF
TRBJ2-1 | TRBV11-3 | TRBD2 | CASSSGLVPEQFF
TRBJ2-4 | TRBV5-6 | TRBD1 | CASSKFQGARTKNIQYF
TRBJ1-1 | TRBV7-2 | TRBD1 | CASSPDRDPEAFF
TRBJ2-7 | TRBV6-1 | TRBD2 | CASSRTSGSRYEQYF
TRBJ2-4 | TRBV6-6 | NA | CASSSDGDIQYF
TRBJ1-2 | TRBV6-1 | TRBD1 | CASSQVSRTGKDYTF
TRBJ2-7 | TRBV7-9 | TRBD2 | CASSPLAGAPHEQYF
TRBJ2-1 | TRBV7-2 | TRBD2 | CASSLDTSGYYNEQFF
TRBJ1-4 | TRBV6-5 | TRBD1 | CASSYSYRGDEKLFF
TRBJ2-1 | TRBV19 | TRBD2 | CASSRVAGERYEQFF
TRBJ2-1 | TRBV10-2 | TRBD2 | CASSESIAGGPRSNEQFF
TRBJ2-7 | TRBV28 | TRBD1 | CASSFWTGPPYEQYF
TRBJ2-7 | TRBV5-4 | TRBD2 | CASSVGLAGGGGEQYF
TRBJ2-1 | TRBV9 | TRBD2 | CASSAVLAGVSNEQFF
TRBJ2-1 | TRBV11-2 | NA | CASSPLGRSGSTMKQFF
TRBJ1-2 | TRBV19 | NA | CASTPYPHGGSYGYTF
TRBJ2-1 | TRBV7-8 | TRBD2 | CASSLTSPLAGVVDEQFF
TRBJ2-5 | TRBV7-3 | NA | CASSAGPKETQYF
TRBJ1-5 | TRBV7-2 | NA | CASSLGGGAGNQPQHF
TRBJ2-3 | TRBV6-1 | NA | CASTEVLATDTQYF
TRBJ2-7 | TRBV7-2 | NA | CASSLDLGRGSYEQYF
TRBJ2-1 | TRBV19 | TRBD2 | CASNGGRAHNEQFF
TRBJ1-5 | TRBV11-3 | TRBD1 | CASSLMGTAYSNQPQHF
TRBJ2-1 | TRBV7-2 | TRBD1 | CASSSSTGSSYNEQFF
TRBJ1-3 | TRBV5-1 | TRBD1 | CASSLNAGGGNTIYF
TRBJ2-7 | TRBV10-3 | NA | CAISDGRSYEQYF
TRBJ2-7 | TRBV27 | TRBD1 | CASSEPGQGVNEQYF
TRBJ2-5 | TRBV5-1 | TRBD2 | CASSLAGYETQYF
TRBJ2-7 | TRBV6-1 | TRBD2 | CATTPTSGDNYEQYF
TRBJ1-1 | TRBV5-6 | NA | CASSSRARSTEAFF
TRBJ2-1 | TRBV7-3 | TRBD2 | CASSPRTSGDEQFF
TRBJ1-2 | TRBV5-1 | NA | CASSPARQGSGGYGYTF
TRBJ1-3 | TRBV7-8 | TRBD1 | CASSLQGAGNTIYF
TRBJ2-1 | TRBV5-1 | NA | CASSLTGTYNEQFF
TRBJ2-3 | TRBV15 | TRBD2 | CATSRDKGLASDTQYF
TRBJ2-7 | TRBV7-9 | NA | CASSLDNYEQYF
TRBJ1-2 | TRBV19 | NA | CASIQSGVSYGYTF
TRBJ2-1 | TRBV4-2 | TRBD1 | CASSQWGQGYRDEQFF
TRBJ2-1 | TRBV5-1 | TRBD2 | CASSLMGGVFNEQFF